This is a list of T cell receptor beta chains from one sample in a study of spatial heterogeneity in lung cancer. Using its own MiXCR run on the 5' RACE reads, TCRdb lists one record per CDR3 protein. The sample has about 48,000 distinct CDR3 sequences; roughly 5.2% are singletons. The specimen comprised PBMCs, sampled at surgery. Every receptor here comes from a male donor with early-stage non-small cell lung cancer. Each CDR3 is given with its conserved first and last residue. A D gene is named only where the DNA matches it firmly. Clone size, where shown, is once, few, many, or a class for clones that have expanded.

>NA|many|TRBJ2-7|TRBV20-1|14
CSARAMGGRYEQYF
TGCAGTGCCAGAGCCATGGGGGGCCGTTACGAGCAGTACTTC
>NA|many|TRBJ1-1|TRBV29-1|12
CSVEEGVMGAFF
TGCAGCGTTGAAGAGGGGGTTATGGGGGCTTTCTTT
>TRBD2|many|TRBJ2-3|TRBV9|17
CASSFSGRAGRTDTQYF
TGTGCCAGCAGCTTCAGCGGGAGGGCCGGTAGAACAGATACGCAGTATTTT
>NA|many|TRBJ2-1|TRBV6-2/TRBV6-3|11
CASREYNEQFF
TGTGCCAGCAGGGAGTACAATGAGCAGTTCTTC
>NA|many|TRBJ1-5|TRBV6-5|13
CASRRGGNQPQHF
TGTGCCAGCCGCCGGGGAGGCAATCAGCCCCAGCATTTT
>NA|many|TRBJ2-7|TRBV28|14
CASSPPPSMGEQYF
TGTGCCAGCAGTCCACCGCCCAGCATGGGAGAGCAGTACTTC
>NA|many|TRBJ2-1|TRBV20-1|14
CSARGPTRANEQFF
TGCAGTGCTAGGGGACCCACCAGGGCCAATGAGCAGTTCTTC
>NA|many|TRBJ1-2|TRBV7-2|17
CASSLSGGPIGIYGYTF
TGTGCCAGCAGCTTATCGGGGGGGCCGATAGGGATCTATGGCTACACCTTC
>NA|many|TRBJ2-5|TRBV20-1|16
CSARVGSVGNQETQYF
TGCAGTGCTAGAGTCGGATCCGTGGGGAACCAAGAGACCCAGTACTTC
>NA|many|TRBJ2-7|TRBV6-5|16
CASTHRRRPRGYEQYF
TGTGCCAGCACTCATCGTCGGCGCCCCCGGGGCTACGAGCAGTACTTC
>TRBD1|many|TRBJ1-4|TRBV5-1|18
CASSHGTGEFATNEKLFF
TGCGCCAGCAGCCACGGGACAGGAGAGTTCGCAACTAATGAAAAACTGTTTTTT
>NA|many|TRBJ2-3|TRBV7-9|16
CASSLLQLGHTDTQYF
TGTGCCAGCAGCTTGTTACAGCTCGGCCACACAGATACGCAGTATTTT
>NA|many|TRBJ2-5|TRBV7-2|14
CASSFGGGQETQYF
TGTGCCAGCAGCTTTGGTGGGGGCCAAGAGACCCAGTACTTC
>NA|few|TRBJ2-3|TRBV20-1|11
CSASEGNTQYF
TGCAGTGCTAGCGAGGGTAATACGCAGTATTTT
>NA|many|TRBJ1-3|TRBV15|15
CATSRDLVAGNTIYF
TGTGCCACCAGCAGAGATCTCGTCGCTGGAAACACCATATATTTT
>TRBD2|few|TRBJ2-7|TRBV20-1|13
CSAYSGISYEQYF
TGCAGTGCTTACAGCGGGATCTCCTACGAGCAGTACTTC
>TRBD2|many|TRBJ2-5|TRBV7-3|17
CASSLKAASGSRETQYF
TGTGCCAGCAGCTTAAAGGCGGCTAGCGGGAGTCGAGAGACCCAGTACTTC
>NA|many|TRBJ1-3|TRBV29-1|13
CSVADLSGNTIYF
TGCAGCGTTGCGGATCTCTCTGGAAACACCATATATTTT
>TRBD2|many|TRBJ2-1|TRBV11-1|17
CASSLEGLAGVNNEQFF
TGTGCCAGCAGCTTAGAGGGACTAGCGGGAGTGAACAATGAGCAGTTCTTC
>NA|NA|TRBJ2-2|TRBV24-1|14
CATSDPRDTGELFF
TGTGCCACCAGTGACCCGCGGGACACCGGGGAGCTGTTTTTT
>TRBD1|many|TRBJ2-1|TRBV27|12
CASSSVGQGEFF
TGTGCCAGCAGTTCCGTCGGACAGGGGGAGTTCTTC
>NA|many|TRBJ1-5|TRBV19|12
CASRQINQPQHF
TGTGCCAGTCGGCAGATTAATCAGCCCCAGCATTTT
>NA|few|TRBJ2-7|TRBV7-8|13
CASSLADPGAPVF
TGTGCCAGCAGCTTAGCGGACCCCGGGGCCCCCGTCTTC
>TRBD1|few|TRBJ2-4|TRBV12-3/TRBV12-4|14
CASSLGQGGNIQYF
TGTGCCAGCAGTCTCGGACAGGGTGGGAACATTCAGTACTTC
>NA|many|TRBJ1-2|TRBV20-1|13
CSAVKDRDYGYTF
TGCAGTGCTGTCAAGGACCGCGACTATGGCTACACCTTC
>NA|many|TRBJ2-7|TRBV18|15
CATAPKLLGSYEQYF
TGTGCCACCGCACCGAAACTGCTGGGCTCCTACGAGCAGTACTTC
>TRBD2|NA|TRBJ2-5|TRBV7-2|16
CASSPRAGAGQETQYF
TGTGCCAGCAGCCCGAGAGCGGGAGCAGGACAAGAGACCCAGTACTTC
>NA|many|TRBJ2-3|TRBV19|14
CATTAQTSTDTQYF
TGTGCCACGACAGCACAGACTAGCACAGATACGCAGTATTTT
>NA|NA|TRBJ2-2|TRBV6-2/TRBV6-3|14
CASRQGPNTGELFF
TGTGCCAGCAGACAGGGACCCAACACCGGGGAGCTGTTTTTT
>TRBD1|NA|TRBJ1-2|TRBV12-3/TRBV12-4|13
CASSRDRNYGYTF
TGTGCCAGCAGTCGGGACAGAAACTATGGCTACACCTTC
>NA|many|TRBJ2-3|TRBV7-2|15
CASSLVATSTDTQYF
TGTGCCAGCAGCTTAGTGGCGACTAGCACAGATACGCAGTATTTT
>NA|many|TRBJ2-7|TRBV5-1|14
CASSLKQEPYEQYF
TGCGCCAGCAGCTTGAAACAAGAACCCTACGAGCAGTACTTC
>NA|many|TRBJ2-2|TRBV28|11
CASSLTGELFF
TGTGCCAGCAGTTTAACCGGGGAGCTGTTTTTT
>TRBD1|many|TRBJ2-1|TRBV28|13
CATRGQGWDEQFF
TGTGCCACCCGAGGACAGGGATGGGATGAGCAGTTCTTC
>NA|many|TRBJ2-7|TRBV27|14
CASSKRATSYEQYF
TGTGCCAGCAGTAAACGGGCCACCTCCTACGAGCAGTACTTC
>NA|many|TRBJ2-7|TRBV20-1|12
CSAREGTYEQYF
TGCAGTGCTAGAGAGGGAACCTACGAGCAGTACTTC
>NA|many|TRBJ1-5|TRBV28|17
CASSSILGLYSNQPQHF
TGTGCCAGCAGTTCTATCCTCGGCCTTTATAGCAATCAGCCCCAGCATTTT
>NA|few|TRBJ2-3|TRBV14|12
CASSLSDTTQYF
TGTGCCAGCAGCCTCTCGGATACTACGCAGTATTTT